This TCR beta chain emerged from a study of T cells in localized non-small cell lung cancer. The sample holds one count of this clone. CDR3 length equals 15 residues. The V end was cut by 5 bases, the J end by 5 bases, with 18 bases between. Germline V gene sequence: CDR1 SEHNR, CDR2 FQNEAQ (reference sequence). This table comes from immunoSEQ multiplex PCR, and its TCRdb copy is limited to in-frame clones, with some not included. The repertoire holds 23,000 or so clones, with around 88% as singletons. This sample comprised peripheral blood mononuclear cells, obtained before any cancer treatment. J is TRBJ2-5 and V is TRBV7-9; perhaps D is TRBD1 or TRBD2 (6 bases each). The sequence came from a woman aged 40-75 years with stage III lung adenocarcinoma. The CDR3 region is CASSGTGAVEETQYF. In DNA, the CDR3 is TGTGCCAGCAGCGGCACGGGGGCAGTTGAGGAGACCCAGTACTTC.